The clone carrying this TCR beta chain has a count of ten or more. What it binds is unknown. Time point defined: newly diagnosed GD, antithyroid drugs for less than 3 months. PBMCs were the source of the RNA used for TCR sequencing. A volume of about 9 milliliters of peripheral blood was collected in EDTA tubes. The CDR3 is 17 residues long. Germline-derived CDR1 and CDR2 are SGHVS and FQNEAQ. With 5 bases removed from V and 2 bases from J, the gap between germline ends came to 19 bases. Building of the TCR beta libraries involved iRepertoire HTBI primers and Arm-PCR of CDR3 regions. TCRdb itself ran the multiplex PCR reads through MiXCR, one entry per CDR3 protein. The data hold 510,000 or so distinct CDR3 sequences, with 9.5% to 15% observed a single time. The data derive from a study of regulatory T cells in long-lasting Graves disease. Study results and limitations: Thyroid tissue went unstudied; only peripheral blood was examined. Preferential use of TRBV28, TRBJ1-2 and TRBJ2-5 was seen in persistent disease.

The same sample was also studied in work on T cells in Graves' hyperthyroidism and ophthalmopathy. That source adds: Most expanded thyroid clonotypes above 0.001 recurred in blood.

Sequenced here: peripheral blood mononuclear cells (PBMCs), sampled at new diagnosis, from a patient treated with antithyroid drugs. The receptor's source is a young woman with Graves disease. V gene TRBV7-8 combines with J gene TRBJ1-5; D might be TRBD1 (5 bases). The CDR3 DNA reads TGTGCCAGCAGCCGACTGGAGGGGATGACGGGCAATCAGCCCCAGCATTTT. As protein: CASSRLEGMTGNQPQHF.